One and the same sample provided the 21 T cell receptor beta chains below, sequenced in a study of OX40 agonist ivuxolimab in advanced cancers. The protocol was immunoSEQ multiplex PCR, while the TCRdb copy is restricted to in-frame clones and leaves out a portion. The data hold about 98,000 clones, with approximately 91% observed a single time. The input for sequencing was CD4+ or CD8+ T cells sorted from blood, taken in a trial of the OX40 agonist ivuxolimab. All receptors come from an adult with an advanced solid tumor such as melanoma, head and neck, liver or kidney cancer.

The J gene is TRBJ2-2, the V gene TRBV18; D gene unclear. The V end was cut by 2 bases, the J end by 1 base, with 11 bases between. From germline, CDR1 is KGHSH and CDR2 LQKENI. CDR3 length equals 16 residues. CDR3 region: CASSPRSAGNTGELFF. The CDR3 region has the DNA TGTGCCAGCTCACCAAGGTCCGCCGGGAACACCGGGGAGCTGTTTTTT. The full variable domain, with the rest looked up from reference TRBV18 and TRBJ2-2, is NAGVMQNPRHLVRRRGQEARLRCSPMKGHSHVYWYRQLPEEGLKFMVYLQKENIIDESGMPKERFSAEFPKEGPSILRIQQVVRGDSAAYFCASSPRSAGNTGELFFGEGSRLTVL.

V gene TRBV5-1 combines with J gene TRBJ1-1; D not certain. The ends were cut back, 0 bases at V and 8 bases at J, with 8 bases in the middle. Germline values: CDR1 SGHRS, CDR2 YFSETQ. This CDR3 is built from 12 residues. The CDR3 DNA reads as TGCGCCAGCAGCTTGGCCTCTGGGGAAGCTTTCTTT. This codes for CASSLASGEAFF.

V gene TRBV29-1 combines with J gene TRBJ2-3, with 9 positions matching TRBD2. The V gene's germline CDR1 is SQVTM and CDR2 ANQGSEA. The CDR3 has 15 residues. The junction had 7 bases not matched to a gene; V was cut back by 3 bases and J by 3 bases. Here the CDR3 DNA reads TGCAGCGTTGACGTCCAGCGGGAGGTGACAGATACGCAGTATTTT. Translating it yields CSVDVQREVTDTQYF.

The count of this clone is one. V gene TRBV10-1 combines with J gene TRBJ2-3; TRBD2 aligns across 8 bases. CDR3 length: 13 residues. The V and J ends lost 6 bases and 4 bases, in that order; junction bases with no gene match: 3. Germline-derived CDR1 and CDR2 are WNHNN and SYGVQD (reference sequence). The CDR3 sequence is CASRASGSDTQYF. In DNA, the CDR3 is TGCGCCAGCAGGGCTAGCGGGTCAGATACGCAGTATTTT.

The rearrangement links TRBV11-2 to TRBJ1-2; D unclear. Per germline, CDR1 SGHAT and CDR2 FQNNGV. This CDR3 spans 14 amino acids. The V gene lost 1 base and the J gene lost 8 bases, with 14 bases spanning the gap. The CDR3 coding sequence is TGTGCCAGCAGCTTAGTAGGACTGAGCCGAGGCTACACCTTC. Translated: CASSLVGLSRGYTF.

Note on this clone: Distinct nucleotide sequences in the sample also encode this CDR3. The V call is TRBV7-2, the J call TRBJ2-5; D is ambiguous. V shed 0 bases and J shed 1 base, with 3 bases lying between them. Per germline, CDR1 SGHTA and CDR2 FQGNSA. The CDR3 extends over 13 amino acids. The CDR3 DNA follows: TGTGCCAGCAGCTTAGCGCTCCAAGAGACCCAGTACTTC. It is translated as CASSLALQETQYF.

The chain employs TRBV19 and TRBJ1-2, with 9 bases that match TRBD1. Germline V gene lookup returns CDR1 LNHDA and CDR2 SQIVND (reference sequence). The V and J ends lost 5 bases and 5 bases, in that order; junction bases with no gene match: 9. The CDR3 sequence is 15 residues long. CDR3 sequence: CASSQDRGKAYGYTF. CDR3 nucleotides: TGTGCCAGTAGTCAGGACAGGGGTAAAGCTTATGGCTACACCTTC.

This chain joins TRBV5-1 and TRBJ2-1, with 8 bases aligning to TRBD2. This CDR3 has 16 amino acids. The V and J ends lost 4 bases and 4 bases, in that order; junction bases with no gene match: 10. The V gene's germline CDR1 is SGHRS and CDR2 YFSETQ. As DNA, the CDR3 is TGCGCCAGCAGCCCGGGGAGTAGCGGGGTATACAATGAGCAGTTCTTC. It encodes CASSPGSSGVYNEQFF.

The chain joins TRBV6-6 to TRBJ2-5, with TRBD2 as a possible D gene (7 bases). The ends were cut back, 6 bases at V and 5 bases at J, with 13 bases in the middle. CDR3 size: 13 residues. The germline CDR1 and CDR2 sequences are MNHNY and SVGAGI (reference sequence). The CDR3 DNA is TGTGCCAGCAGACGGGGGGCTGGGGAGACCCAGTACTTC. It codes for CASRRGAGETQYF.

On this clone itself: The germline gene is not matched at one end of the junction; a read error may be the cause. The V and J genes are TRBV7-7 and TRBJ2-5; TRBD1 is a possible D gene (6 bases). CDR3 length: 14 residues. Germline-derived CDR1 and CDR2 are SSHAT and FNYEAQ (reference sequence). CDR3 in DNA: TGTGCTAGCAGCCCCGGACAGCACCAAGAGACCCAGTACTTC. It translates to CASSPGQHQETQYF.

The CDR3 coding sequence is TGTGCCAGCAGTCTCGGACAGCATGTTGGAAACACCATATATTTT. This sequence encodes CASSLGQHVGNTIYF. The chain carries TRBV11-2 and TRBJ1-3, with D perhaps TRBD1 (6 bases). V dropped 6 bases and J dropped 3 bases, with 15 bases sitting between them. This CDR3 contains 15 residues. The germline V gene has CDR1 SGHAT and CDR2 FQNNGV.

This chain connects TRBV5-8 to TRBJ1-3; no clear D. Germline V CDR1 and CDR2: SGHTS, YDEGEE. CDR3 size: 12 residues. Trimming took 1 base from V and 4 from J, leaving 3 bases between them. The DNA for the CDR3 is TGTGCCAGCAGCTTGTGGGGAAACACCATATATTTT. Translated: CASSLWGNTIYF.

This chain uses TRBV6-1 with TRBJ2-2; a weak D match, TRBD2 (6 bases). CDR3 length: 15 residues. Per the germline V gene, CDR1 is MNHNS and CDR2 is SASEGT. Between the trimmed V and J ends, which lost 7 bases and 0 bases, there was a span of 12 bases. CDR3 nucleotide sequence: TGTGCCAGCAATTTGGGGGGAGCGAACACCGGGGAGCTGTTTTTT. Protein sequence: CASNLGGANTGELFF.

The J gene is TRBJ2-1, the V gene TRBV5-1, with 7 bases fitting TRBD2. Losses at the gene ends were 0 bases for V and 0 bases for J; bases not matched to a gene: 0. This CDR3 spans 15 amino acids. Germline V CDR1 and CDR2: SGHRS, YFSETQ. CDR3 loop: CASSLGGGSYNEQFF. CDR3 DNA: TGCGCCAGCAGCTTGGGCGGGGGCTCCTACAATGAGCAGTTCTTC.

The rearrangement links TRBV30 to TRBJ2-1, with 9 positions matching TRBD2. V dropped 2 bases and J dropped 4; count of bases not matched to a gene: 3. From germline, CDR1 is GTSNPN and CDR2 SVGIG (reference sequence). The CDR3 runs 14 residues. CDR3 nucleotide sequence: TGTGCCTGGAGTTGGCTAGCGGGATACAATGAGCAGTTCTTC. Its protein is CAWSWLAGYNEQFF.

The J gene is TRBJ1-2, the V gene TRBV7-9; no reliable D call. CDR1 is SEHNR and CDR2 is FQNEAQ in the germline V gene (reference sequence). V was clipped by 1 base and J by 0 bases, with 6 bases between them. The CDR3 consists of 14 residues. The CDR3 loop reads CASSLGRTNYGYTF. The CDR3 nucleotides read TGTGCCAGCAGCTTAGGTCGGACTAACTATGGCTACACCTTC.

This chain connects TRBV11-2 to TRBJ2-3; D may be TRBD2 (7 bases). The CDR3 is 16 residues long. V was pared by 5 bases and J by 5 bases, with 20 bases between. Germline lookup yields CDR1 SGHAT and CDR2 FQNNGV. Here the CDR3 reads CASSQAGAGGIDTQYF. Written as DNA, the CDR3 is TGTGCCAGCAGCCAGGCGGGGGCGGGTGGGATAGATACGCAGTATTTT.

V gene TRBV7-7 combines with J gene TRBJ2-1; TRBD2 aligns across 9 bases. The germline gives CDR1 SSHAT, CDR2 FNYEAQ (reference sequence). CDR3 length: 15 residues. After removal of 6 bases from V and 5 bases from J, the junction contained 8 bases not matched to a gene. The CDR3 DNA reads TGTGCCAGCAGTGCTGGGACTAGCAGACACAATGAGCAGTTCTTC. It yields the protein CASSAGTSRHNEQFF. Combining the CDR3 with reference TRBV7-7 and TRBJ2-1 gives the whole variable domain GAGVSQSPRYKVTKRGQDVTLRCDPISSHATLYWYQQALGQGPEFLTYFNYEAQPDKSGLPSDRFSAERPEGSISTLTIQRTEQRDSAMYRCASSAGTSRHNEQFFGPGTRLTVL.

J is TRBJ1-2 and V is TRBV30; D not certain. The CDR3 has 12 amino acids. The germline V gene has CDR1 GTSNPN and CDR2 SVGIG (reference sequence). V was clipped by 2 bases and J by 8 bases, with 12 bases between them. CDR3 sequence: CAWSPSGAGYTF. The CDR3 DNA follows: TGTGCCTGGAGTCCCTCCGGTGCGGGCTACACCTTC.

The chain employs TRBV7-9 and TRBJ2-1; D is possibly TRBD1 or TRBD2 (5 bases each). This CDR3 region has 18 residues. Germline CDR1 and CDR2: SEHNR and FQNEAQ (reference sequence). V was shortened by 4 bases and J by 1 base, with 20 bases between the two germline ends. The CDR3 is CASSYRDPFRGSYNEQFF. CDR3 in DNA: TGTGCCAGCAGCTACCGGGACCCTTTCCGAGGTTCCTACAATGAGCAGTTCTTC.

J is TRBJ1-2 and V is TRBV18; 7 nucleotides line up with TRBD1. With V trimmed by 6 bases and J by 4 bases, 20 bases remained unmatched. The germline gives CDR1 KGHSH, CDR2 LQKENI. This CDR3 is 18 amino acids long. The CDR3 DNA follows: TGTGCCAGCTCTCCCGGAGCCAGTGGGACAGTCACATTCTATGGCTACACCTTC. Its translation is CASSPGASGTVTFYGYTF.